The 6 T cell receptor beta chains below come from one sample, sequenced in a study of technical replicates of blood from a handful of donors. TCRdb keeps only in-frame clones here, not all; method: immunoSEQ multiplex PCR. Among 95,000 to 100,000 clones listed, 96% were seen once. Sequencing was carried out using T cells isolated from PBMCs. The receptors originated from a human donor in good health.

V and J are TRBV7-9 and TRBJ2-2, with 14 bases lining up with TRBD2. This CDR3 region has 18 residues. The V segment lost 5 bases and the J segment 6 bases; nucleotides outside the gene matches: 11. CDR1 and CDR2 (germline): SEHNR, FQNEAQ (reference sequence). The CDR3 loop reads CASSLGLAGVLLSGELFF. The CDR3 DNA is TGTGCCAGCAGCCTGGGACTAGCGGGAGTGTTGTTGTCCGGGGAGCTGTTTTTT.

This chain connects TRBV12-5 to TRBJ2-1; maybe TRBD2 (6 bases). The CDR3 sequence is 15 residues long. V lost 6 bases and J lost 5, with 17 bases in between. Germline CDR1 reads LGHNT; CDR2 reads FRNRAP. The CDR3 DNA reads TGTGCTAGTGGCCTGGCGGCTAGCGACGACAATGAGCAGTTCTTC. Translating gives CASGLAASDDNEQFF. Full variable domain (remainder filled in from reference TRBV12-5 and TRBJ2-1): DARVTQTPRHKVTEMGQEVTMRCQPILGHNTVFWYRQTMMQGLELLAYFRNRAPLDDSGMPKDRFSAEMPDATLATLKIQPSEPRDSAVYFCASGLAASDDNEQFFGPGTRLTVL.

CDR3 bases: TGTGCTAGTGGTTTGGTACGCACGTTCTCTGTAGCCACCGGGGAGCTGTTTTTT. Its protein product is CASGLVRTFSVATGELFF. V is TRBV12-5 and J is TRBJ2-2; unclear D gene. V shed 0 bases and J shed 4 bases, with 18 bases lying between them. The CDR3 consists of 18 residues. CDR1 LGHNT and CDR2 FRNRAP come from the germline V gene.

The rearrangement uses TRBV7-2 and TRBJ2-1; 8 bases are a match to TRBD2. Trimming removed 5 bases from V and 12 bases from J; junction bases left unmatched: 9. Germline V gene sequence: CDR1 SGHTA, CDR2 FQGNSA. This CDR3 region has 13 residues. CDR3 protein: CASSEQAGASQFF. The CDR3 DNA sequence: TGTGCCAGCAGCGAACAAGCGGGAGCATCGCAGTTCTTC.

The rearrangement links TRBV18 to TRBJ2-5; 8 nucleotides match TRBD1. With 0 bases clipped from V and 2 bases from J, the junction kept 2 bases outside the gene matches. CDR3 length: 15 amino acids. Per the germline V gene, CDR1 is KGHSH and CDR2 is LQKENI. CDR3 bases: TGTGCCAGCTCACCACCGACAGGGGATCAAGAGACCCAGTACTTC. Protein sequence: CASSPPTGDQETQYF. Full variable domain (remainder filled in from reference TRBV18 and TRBJ2-5): NAGVMQNPRHLVRRRGQEARLRCSPMKGHSHVYWYRQLPEEGLKFMVYLQKENIIDESGMPKERFSAEFPKEGPSILRIQQVVRGDSAAYFCASSPPTGDQETQYFGPGTRLLVL.

This sequence joins TRBV29-1 and TRBJ2-5, with D possibly being TRBD1 (5 bases). CDR3 length equals 13 residues. Trimming shortened V by 5 bases and J by 4 bases, and 14 bases separated the two germline ends. Germline lookup yields CDR1 SQVTM and CDR2 ANQGSEA. CDR3 protein: CSVLVRGGETQYF. As DNA, the CDR3 is TGCAGCGTTCTTGTAAGGGGTGGAGAGACCCAGTACTTC.